A single sample gave rise to the 3 T cell receptor beta chains below, sequenced in a study of early T cells in non-severe SARS-CoV-2 infection (dated by TCRdb to 2020 to 2022). Receptors were amplified or captured by 5' RACE. Sequenced on a NextSeq 500. Starting from the raw public reads, TCRdb applied fastp trimming at Q25, assembled clones with MiXCR and retained in-frame beta chains. Under each unique CDR3 protein, matching rows form one entry showing the most common genes and DNA. The sample records 110,000 or so distinct CDR3 sequences, 12% of which are singletons. 3.1% of the sample is in the top ten clones. The specimen sequenced was whole blood. These TCRs come from an adult who was a healthcare worker with PCR-confirmed SARS-CoV-2 infection or an uninfected control (not recorded which).

Ten or more counts support this clonotype. V is TRBV11-3 and J is TRBJ2-1; no clear D. Germline V CDR1 and CDR2: SGHNT, YENEEA. The length of the CDR3 is 15 residues. V dropped 0 bases and J dropped 5 bases, with 11 bases sitting between them. The CDR3 loop is CASSLEWLANNEQFF. In DNA form, the CDR3 reads TGTGCCAGCAGCTTAGAATGGTTAGCCAACAATGAGCAGTTCTTC.

This clonotype was detected many times. The genes are TRBV29-1 and TRBJ1-4; no firm D call. The V gene's germline CDR1 is SQVTM and CDR2 ANQGSEA. This CDR3 comprises 12 residues. V lost 4 bases and J lost 2, with 5 bases in between. For the CDR3, the DNA is TGCAGCGTTGGACTGACTAATGAAAAACTGTTTTTT. It translates to CSVGLTNEKLFF.

This clonotype was counted ten times or more. J is TRBJ2-7 and V is TRBV14; 8 bases agree with TRBD2. Germline V gene lookup returns CDR1 SGHDN and CDR2 FVKESK. The CDR3 is 15 residues long. Germline trimming cut 4 bases from V and 2 bases from J; bases unmatched to any gene: 7. CDR3 in amino acids: CASSRPGLGTYEQYF. CDR3 DNA: TGTGCCAGCAGCCGCCCGGGACTAGGGACCTACGAGCAGTACTTC.